The text below deals with one T cell receptor (beta chain). The data were produced by immunoSEQ multiplex PCR, yet TCRdb's version contains in-frame clones alone and is incomplete. The repertoire includes around 41,000 clones, over 70% of them detected once, and approximately 21% sits in the top ten. The CDR3 loop spans 15 amino acids. Germline V lookup: CDR1 SNHLY, CDR2 FYNNEI. V shed 2 bases and J shed 1 base, with 11 bases lying between them. The sample comes from a study of control samples from healthy donors and cancer patients. This TCR derives from a woman between 55 and 75 years old with lung cancer. Sequenced: PBMCs. This chain uses TRBV2 with TRBJ1-1, with D unclear. CDR3 loop: CASSELSVPNTEAFF. Here the CDR3 DNA reads TGTGCCAGCAGTGAACTCAGTGTCCCGAACACTGAAGCTTTCTTT.